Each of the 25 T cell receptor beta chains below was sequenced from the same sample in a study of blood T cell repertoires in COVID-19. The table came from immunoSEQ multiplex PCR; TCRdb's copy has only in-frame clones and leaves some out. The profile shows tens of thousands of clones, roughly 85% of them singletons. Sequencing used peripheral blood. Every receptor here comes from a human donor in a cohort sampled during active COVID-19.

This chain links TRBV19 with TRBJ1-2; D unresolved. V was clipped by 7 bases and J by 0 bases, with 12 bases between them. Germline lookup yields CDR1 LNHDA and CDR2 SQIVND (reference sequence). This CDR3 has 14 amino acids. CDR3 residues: CASTPSTTNYGYTF. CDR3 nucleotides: TGTGCCAGTACCCCCAGTACTACTAACTATGGCTACACCTTC.

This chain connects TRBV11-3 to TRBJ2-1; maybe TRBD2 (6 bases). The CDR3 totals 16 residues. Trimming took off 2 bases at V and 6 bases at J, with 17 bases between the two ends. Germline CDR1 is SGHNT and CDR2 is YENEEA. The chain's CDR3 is CASSLSVSGVVNEQFF. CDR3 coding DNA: TGTGCCAGCAGCTTAAGCGTTTCGGGAGTCGTCAATGAGCAGTTCTTC.

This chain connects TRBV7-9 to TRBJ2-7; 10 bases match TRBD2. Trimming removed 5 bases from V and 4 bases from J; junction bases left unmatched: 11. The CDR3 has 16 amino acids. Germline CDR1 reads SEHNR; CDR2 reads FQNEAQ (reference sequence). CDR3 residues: CASSPWGAGGSYEQYF. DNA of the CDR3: TGTGCCAGCAGCCCCTGGGGAGCGGGAGGGAGTTACGAGCAGTACTTC.

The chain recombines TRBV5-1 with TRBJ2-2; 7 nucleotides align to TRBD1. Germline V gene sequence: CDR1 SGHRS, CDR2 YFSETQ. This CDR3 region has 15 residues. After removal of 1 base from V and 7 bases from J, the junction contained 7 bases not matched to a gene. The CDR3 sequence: CASSLLAGGNGELFF. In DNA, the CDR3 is TGCGCCAGCAGCTTGTTGGCAGGGGGAAACGGGGAGCTGTTTTTT.

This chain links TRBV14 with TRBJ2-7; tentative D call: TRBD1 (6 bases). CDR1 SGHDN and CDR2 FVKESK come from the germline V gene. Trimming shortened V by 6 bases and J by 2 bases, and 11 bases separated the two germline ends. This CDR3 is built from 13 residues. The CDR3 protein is CASRPDSTYEQYF. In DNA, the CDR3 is TGTGCCAGCAGACCGGACAGCACCTACGAGCAGTACTTC.

The CDR3 sequence is CASSQWLGRRGREKLFF. CDR3 nucleotide sequence: TGCGCCAGCAGCCAATGGTTAGGACGGCGGGGTCGTGAAAAACTGTTTTTT. The gene calls are TRBV4-3 and TRBJ1-4, with no clear D. Germline V CDR1 and CDR2: LGHNA, YSLEER. The CDR3 sequence is 17 residues long. Trimming took 2 bases from V and 7 from J, leaving 20 bases between them.

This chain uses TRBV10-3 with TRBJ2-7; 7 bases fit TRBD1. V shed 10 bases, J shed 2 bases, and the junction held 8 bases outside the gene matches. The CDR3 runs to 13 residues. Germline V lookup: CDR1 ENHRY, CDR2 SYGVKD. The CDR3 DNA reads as TGTGCCACCAATGGACAGGATACCTACGAGCAGTACTTC. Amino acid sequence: CATNGQDTYEQYF.

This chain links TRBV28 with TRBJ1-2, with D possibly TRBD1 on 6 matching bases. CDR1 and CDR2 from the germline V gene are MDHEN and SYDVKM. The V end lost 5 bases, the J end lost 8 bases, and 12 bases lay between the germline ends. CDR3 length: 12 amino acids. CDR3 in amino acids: CASSHRARGYTF. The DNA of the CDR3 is TGTGCCAGCAGTCACAGGGCCCGGGGCTACACCTTC.

The chain's CDR3 is CASSPGQGANEQYF. The CDR3 DNA is TGCGCCAGCAGCCCGGGACAGGGGGCCAACGAGCAGTACTTC. The rearrangement joins TRBV5-1 to TRBJ2-7; 12 bases fit TRBD1. The CDR3 consists of 14 residues. CDR1 SGHRS and CDR2 YFSETQ come from the germline V gene. V gave up 4 bases and J gave up 5 bases; unmatched junction bases: 4.

CDR3 coding DNA: TGCGCCAGCAGCCCCGGGACTAGCAGACCAGATACGCAGTATTTT. Encoded protein: CASSPGTSRPDTQYF. The chain links TRBV4-1 to TRBJ2-3, with TRBD2 matching over 9 bases. The V gene's germline CDR1 is MGHRA and CDR2 YSYEKL. V shed 4 bases and J 4 bases; nucleotides not matched to a gene: 6. The CDR3 spans 15 residues.

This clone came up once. CDR3 residues: CASSRDRGAGELFF. CDR3 DNA sequence: TGTGCCAGCAGCCGCGACAGGGGGGCCGGGGAGCTGTTTTTT. The chain couples TRBV11-3 to TRBJ2-2, with 9 positions matching TRBD1. Germline V gene lookup returns CDR1 SGHNT and CDR2 YENEEA. This CDR3 contains 14 residues. With 5 bases clipped from V and 6 bases from J, the junction kept 4 bases outside the gene matches.

CDR3: CASSLAPRAGEETQYF. The CDR3 coding sequence is TGCGCCAGCAGCTTGGCACCCCGTGCCGGGGAAGAGACCCAGTACTTC. V gene TRBV5-1 combines with J gene TRBJ2-5; D possibly corresponds to TRBD2 (5 bases). CDR3 size: 16 residues. Germline CDR1 reads SGHRS; CDR2 reads YFSETQ. V was cut by 0 bases and J by 3 bases, with 15 bases left in between.

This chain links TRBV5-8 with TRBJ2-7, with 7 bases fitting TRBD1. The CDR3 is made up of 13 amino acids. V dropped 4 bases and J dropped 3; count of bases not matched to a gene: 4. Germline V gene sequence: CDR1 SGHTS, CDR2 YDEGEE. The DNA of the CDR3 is TGTGCCAGCAGCCGTGGACAGGACTACGAGCAGTACTTC. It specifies CASSRGQDYEQYF.

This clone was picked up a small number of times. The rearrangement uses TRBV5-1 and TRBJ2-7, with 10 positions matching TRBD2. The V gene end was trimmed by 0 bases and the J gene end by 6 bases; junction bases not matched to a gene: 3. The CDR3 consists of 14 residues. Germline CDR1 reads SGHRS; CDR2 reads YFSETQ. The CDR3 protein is CASSLASGRAEQYF. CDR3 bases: TGCGCCAGCAGCTTGGCTAGCGGGAGAGCCGAGCAGTACTTC.

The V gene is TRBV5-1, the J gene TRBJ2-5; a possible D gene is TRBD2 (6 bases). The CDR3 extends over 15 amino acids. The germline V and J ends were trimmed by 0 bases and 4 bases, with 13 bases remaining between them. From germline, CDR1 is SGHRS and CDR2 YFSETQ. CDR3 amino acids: CASSLAVRGGETQYF. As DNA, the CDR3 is TGCGCCAGCAGCTTGGCCGTAAGGGGAGGAGAGACCCAGTACTTC.

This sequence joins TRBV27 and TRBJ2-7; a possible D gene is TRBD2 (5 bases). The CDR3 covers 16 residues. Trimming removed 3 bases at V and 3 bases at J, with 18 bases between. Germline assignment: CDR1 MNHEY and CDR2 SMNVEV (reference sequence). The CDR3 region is CASSFSGAGPFYEQYF. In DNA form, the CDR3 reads TGTGCCAGCAGTTTCAGCGGAGCCGGTCCCTTCTACGAGCAGTACTTC.

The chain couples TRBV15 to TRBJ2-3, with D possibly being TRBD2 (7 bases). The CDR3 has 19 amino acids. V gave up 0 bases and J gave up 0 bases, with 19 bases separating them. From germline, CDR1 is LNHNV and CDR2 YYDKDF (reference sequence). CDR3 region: CATSRERGGGLPSTDTQYF. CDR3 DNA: TGTGCCACCAGCAGAGAACGCGGCGGGGGCTTACCTAGCACAGATACGCAGTATTTT.

The CDR3 spells CASEDWGISRGNEQFF. In DNA, the CDR3 is TGTGCCAGCGAGGACTGGGGAATCTCCAGGGGAAATGAGCAGTTCTTC. This chain joins TRBV21-1 and TRBJ2-1; the DNA was not compared with TRBD1, the D call given in the table. TRBV21-1 is a pseudogene segment. The CDR3 extends over 16 amino acids.

Here the CDR3 DNA reads TGCGCCAGCAGCTTTTTTCGGCAGGAATCTACCGGGGAGCTGTTTTTT. As protein: CASSFFRQESTGELFF. This chain links TRBV5-1 with TRBJ2-2; no definite D call. Trimming pared 2 bases from V and 5 bases from J, leaving 16 bases between. The V gene's germline CDR1 is SGHRS and CDR2 YFSETQ. There are 16 residues in the CDR3.

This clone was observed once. CDR3 nucleotides: TGTGCCAGTAGCGCTACAGGGCAGGGGGCATATGAGCAGTTCTTC. Translated, it gives CASSATGQGAYEQFF. The chain is built from TRBV19 and TRBJ2-1; the match to TRBD1 covers 8 bases. V was pared by 6 bases and J by 8 bases, with 12 bases of the junction left unmatched. The CDR3 consists of 15 residues. Germline CDR1 is LNHDA and CDR2 is SQIVND (reference sequence).

The CDR3 DNA reads TGTGCCAGCGGTAAGGACAGGGCCGAGCATCAGTACTTC. It specifies CASGKDRAEHQYF. The chain carries TRBV27 and TRBJ2-7; 8 bases fit TRBD1. CDR3 length: 13 residues. Trimming removed 8 bases from V and 10 bases from J; junction bases left unmatched: 13. Germline V gene lookup returns CDR1 MNHEY and CDR2 SMNVEV (reference sequence).

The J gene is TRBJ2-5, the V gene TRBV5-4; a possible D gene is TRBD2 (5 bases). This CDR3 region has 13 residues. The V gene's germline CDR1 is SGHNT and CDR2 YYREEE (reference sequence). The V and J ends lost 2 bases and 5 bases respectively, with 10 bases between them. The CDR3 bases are TGTGCCAGCAGCTTTAAGGGCGGGGAGACCCAGTACTTC. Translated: CASSFKGGETQYF. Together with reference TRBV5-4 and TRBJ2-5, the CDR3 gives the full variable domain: ETGVTQSPTHLIKTRGQQVTLRCSSQSGHNTVSWYQQALGQGPQFIFQYYREEENGRGNFPPRFSGLQFPNYSSELNVNALELDDSALYLCASSFKGGETQYFGPGTRLLVL.

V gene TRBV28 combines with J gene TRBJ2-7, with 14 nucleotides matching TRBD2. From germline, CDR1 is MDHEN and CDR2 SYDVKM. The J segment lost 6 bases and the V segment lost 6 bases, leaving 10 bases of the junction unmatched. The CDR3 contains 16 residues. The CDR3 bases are TGTGCCAGCAGACCCCGCGGCGGACTAGCGGGAGGCGAGCAGTACTTC. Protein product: CASRPRGGLAGGEQYF.

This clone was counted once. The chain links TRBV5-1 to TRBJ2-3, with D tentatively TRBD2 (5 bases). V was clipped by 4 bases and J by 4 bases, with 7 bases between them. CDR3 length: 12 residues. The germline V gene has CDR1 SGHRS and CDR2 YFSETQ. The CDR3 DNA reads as TGCGCCAGCAGCCCGGAGGCAGATACGCAGTATTTT. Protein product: CASSPEADTQYF.

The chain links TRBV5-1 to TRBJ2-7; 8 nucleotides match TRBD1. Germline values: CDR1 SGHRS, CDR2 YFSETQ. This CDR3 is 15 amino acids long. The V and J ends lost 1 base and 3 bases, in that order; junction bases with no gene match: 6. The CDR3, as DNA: TGCGCCAGCAGCTTGAGAGGACAGGGAGGCTACGAGCAGTACTTC. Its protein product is CASSLRGQGGYEQYF.